Given below is one T cell receptor (beta chain) in context. As yet, its antigen is unknown. This entry is derived from a study of OX40 agonist ivuxolimab in advanced cancers. General study points: Blood T cells, both CD4+ and CD8+, expanded clonally by week 6 at 0.1 to 3.0 mg/kg.

Germline values: CDR1 SGHNT, CDR2 YENEEA. V shed 6 bases, J shed 5 bases, and the junction held 6 bases outside the gene matches. CDR3 size: 14 residues. Libraries were prepared by immunoSEQ multiplex PCR; TCRdb keeps only in-frame clonotypes and omits some of them. Of 100,000 or so clones listed, less than 95% are singletons. The chain links TRBV11-3 to TRBJ2-1, with TRBD2 matching over 8 bases. This clonotype was obtained from an adult with an advanced solid tumor such as melanoma, head and neck, liver or kidney cancer. Sample: CD4+ or CD8+ T cells sorted from blood, taken in a trial of the OX40 agonist ivuxolimab. CDR3 bases: TGTGCCAGCAGTCCGACTAGCGCTAACAATGAGCAGTTCTTC. Translating gives CASSPTSANNEQFF.